These T cell receptor beta chains were read from a single sample in a study of T cell clones after liver transplantation. Clones were read by immunoSEQ multiplex PCR, and TCRdb kept only the in-frame ones, dropping some. The data hold under 85,000 clones, with 80% observed a single time. Sequencing used CD4+ T cells from blood, obtained 12 months after liver transplant. The receptor set was obtained from a human patient who received a liver transplant. The T cells may come from the graft donor. Both conserved end residues are part of each CDR3. A D gene is named only where the DNA matches it firmly. Size is stated for part of the rows, as once, few or many counts, or as a class when the clone is expanded.

CDR3 length	D gene	J gene	clone size	V gene	CDR3 DNA	CDR3 protein
17	.	TRBJ2-5	.	TRBV10-1	TGCGCCAGCAGTGAGTCGGGACTCCCGTCCGAGGGAGAGACCCAGTACTTC	CASSESGLPSEGETQYF
13	.	TRBJ2-7	.	TRBV6-5	TGTGCCAGCAGTCTCCGACAGAGCTACGAGCAGTACTTC	CASSLRQSYEQYF
15	TRBD2	TRBJ2-1	.	TRBV9	TGTGCCAGCAGCGCCATGGTAGCGGGAAGGGATGAGCAGTTCTTC	CASSAMVAGRDEQFF
16	TRBD2	TRBJ2-5	.	TRBV2	TGTGCCAGCAACCCTAGCGGGAGGGCGCGCCAAGAGACCCAGTACTTC	CASNPSGRARQETQYF
17	.	TRBJ2-2	.	TRBV27	TGTGCCAGCAGTTTATGGGTCCGCGCACCGAACACCGGGGAGCTGTTTTTT	CASSLWVRAPNTGELFF
16	.	TRBJ1-3	.	TRBV29-1	TGCAGCGTTGGGGGGGCAGAGCCGTCCTCTGGAAACACCATATATTTT	CSVGGAEPSSGNTIYF
15	.	TRBJ1-5	.	TRBV28	TGTGCCAGCACCCCCGTGGGGGGAGGCAATCAGCCCCAGCATTTT	CASTPVGGGNQPQHF
17	TRBD1	TRBJ2-2	.	TRBV4-3	TGCGCCAGCAGCCAAGAAACCGGGACAGCACTACCCGGGGAGCTGTTTTTT	CASSQETGTALPGELFF
11	.	TRBJ1-1	.	TRBV7-9	TGTGCCAGCAACCGGTGGACTGAAGCTTTCTTT	CASNRWTEAFF
16	.	TRBJ1-2	.	TRBV28	TGTGCCAGCAGTTCGCCCCGGGGTAAGGGCTTCTATGGCTACACCTTC	CASSSPRGKGFYGYTF
12	.	TRBJ2-1	.	TRBV19	TGTGCCAGTAGTACCATGAGGAATGAGCAGTTCTTC	CASSTMRNEQFF
12	.	TRBJ1-2	.	TRBV6-5	TGTGCCAGCAGTCCTGGACGGTATGGCTACACCTTC	CASSPGRYGYTF
14	TRBD1	TRBJ1-2	.	TRBV7-2	TGTGCCAGCAGCCCGGGACAGGGGGTTGTTGGCTACACCTTC	CASSPGQGVVGYTF
14	.	TRBJ2-7	.	TRBV5-4	TGTGCCAGCAGCTCCGGGACGGACCTCTACGAGCAGTACTTC	CASSSGTDLYEQYF
12	.	TRBJ2-3	.	TRBV18	TGTGCCAGCTCACCCCAGGGCGATACGCAGTATTTT	CASSPQGDTQYF
15	.	TRBJ1-1	few	TRBV7-8	TGTGCCAGCAGCTTTCAGGGTGTCATGGTCGCTGAAGCTTTCTTT	CASSFQGVMVAEAFF
15	.	TRBJ1-1	.	TRBV27	TGTGCCAGCAGTGGGGTGAAGACTCGAGGCACTGAAGCTTTCTTT	CASSGVKTRGTEAFF
16	TRBD1	TRBJ1-5	.	TRBV28	TGTGCCAGCAGCACACTCCTCGGGACAGATAATCAGCCCCAGCATTTT	CASSTLLGTDNQPQHF
15	.	TRBJ2-2	medium-sized	TRBV10-1	TGCGCCAGCAGTGAGACAGTGACGAACACCGGGGAGCTGTTTTTT	CASSETVTNTGELFF
13	.	TRBJ1-1	.	TRBV18	TGTGCCAGCTCACCCGACAACTCCCCTGAAGCTTTCTTT	CASSPDNSPEAFF
19	TRBD2	TRBJ2-1	few	TRBV9	TGTGCCAGCAGTTTAAGCGGGAGCGGCCCCCTTACTGGATACAATGAGCAGTTCTTC	CASSLSGSGPLTGYNEQFF
17	.	TRBJ2-7	.	TRBV30	TGTGCCTGGAGTGTACTCCCCCAAGGGCGGATCCGTTACGAGCAGTACTTC	CAWSVLPQGRIRYEQYF
16	.	TRBJ2-5	.	TRBV19	TGTGCCAGTAGTAACGGGGCCCTCAGGGCCCAAGAGACCCAGTACTTC	CASSNGALRAQETQYF
14	.	TRBJ1-2	.	TRBV7-3	TGTGCCAGCAGCCCCGGAAGGGGAGAGTATGGCTACACCTTC	CASSPGRGEYGYTF
11	.	TRBJ1-1	.	TRBV28	TGTGCCAGCACGCAAGAGACTGAAGCTTTCTTT	CASTQETEAFF
18	.	TRBJ2-3	.	TRBV27	TGTGCCAGCAGTTTTATCATCGGTGGGGGCTTAGGTACAGATACGCAGTATTTT	CASSFIIGGGLGTDTQYF
12	.	TRBJ1-1	.	TRBV28	TGTGCCAGCAGTTTGATCGTAGGGCTAACTTTCTTT	CASSLIVGLTFF
15	.	TRBJ1-3	.	TRBV5-1	TGCGCCAGCAGCAACGACGGACTTGGAGGAAACACCATATATTTT	CASSNDGLGGNTIYF